The 6 T cell receptor beta chains in this list originate from one sample, sequenced in a study of Ad26.COV2.S vaccination and SARS-CoV-2 variants. Described treatment: roughly 20 received Ad26.COV2.S at low or high dose, single or two shots; 5 received placebo; per-sample allocation not given. Sampling was performed 63 days after the first vaccine or placebo injection. TCRdb's copy holds only in-frame clones and misses some; the assay was immunoSEQ multiplex PCR. The sample holds roughly 350,000 clones, 88% seen once. The sample consisted of peripheral blood, taken in a trial of Ad26.COV2.S vaccine versus placebo. These receptors originate from a person aged 18-65 years who received the Ad26.COV2.S COVID-19 vaccine or a placebo.

V and J are TRBV6-2 or TRBV6-3 and TRBJ1-5, with D tentatively TRBD1 (5 bases). Germline loops: CDR1 MNHEY, CDR2 SVGEGT. This CDR3 has 17 residues. Between the trimmed V and J ends, which lost 2 bases and 0 bases, there was a span of 14 bases. The CDR3 region is CASSYLTARYSNQPQHF. The CDR3 nucleotides are TGTGCCAGCAGTTACCTGACAGCCCGATATAGCAATCAGCCCCAGCATTTT.

This chain joins TRBV30 and TRBJ1-4; no firm D call. The CDR3 totals 11 residues. Deletions cut 3 bases from V and 7 bases from J, with 6 bases between. Germline loops: CDR1 GTSNPN, CDR2 SVGIG (reference sequence). The DNA of the CDR3 is TGTGCCTGGAGCTACGGTGAAAAACTGTTTTTT. This encodes CAWSYGEKLFF.

V gene TRBV7-2 combines with J gene TRBJ2-3; 9 positions match TRBD1. This CDR3 is built from 16 residues. Trimming at V came to 2 bases and at J to 8 bases, leaving 11 bases not matched to a gene. The germline CDR1 and CDR2 sequences are SGHTA and FQGNSA. CDR3 in DNA: TGTGCCAGCAGCTTAAGGTGGGACAGGGATTATCGTACGCAGTATTTT. This gives the protein CASSLRWDRDYRTQYF.

The chain links TRBV5-1 to TRBJ2-7; D is ambiguous. The CDR3 covers 12 residues. V gave up 4 bases and J gave up 4 bases, with 9 bases separating them. Germline V gene lookup returns CDR1 SGHRS and CDR2 YFSETQ. In nucleotides, the CDR3 is TGCGCCAGCAGCATCGGCCAGTACGAGCAGTACTTC. Translation gives CASSIGQYEQYF.

The chain uses TRBV5-6 and TRBJ2-3; D is unclear. The CDR3 is 16 residues long. Germline lookup yields CDR1 SGHDT and CDR2 YYEEEE. V lost 2 bases and J lost 0, with 13 bases in between. This chain's CDR3 is CASSFTAYSSTDTQYF. Written as DNA, the CDR3 is TGTGCCAGCAGCTTCACAGCGTATTCTAGCACAGATACGCAGTATTTT.

This chain uses TRBV5-1 with TRBJ2-5; a possible D gene is TRBD1 (6 bases). V was clipped by 3 bases and J by 1 base, with 16 bases between them. Per the germline V gene, CDR1 is SGHRS and CDR2 is YFSETQ. The CDR3 totals 16 residues. CDR3 nucleotides: TGCGCCAGCAGCTGGAGTGGGGGCCCCCTCCAAGAGACCCAGTACTTC. As protein: CASSWSGGPLQETQYF.